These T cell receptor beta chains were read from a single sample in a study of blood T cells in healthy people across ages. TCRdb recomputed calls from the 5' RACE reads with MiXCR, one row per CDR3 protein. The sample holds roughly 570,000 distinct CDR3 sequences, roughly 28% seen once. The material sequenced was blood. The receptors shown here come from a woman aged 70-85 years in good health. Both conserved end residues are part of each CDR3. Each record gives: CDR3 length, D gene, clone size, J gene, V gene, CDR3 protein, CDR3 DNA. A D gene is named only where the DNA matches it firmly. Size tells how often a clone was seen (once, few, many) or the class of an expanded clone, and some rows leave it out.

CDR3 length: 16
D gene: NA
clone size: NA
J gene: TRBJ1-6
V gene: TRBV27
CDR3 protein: CASSLNPDSYNSPLHF
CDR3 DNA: TGTGCCAGCAGTTTAAATCCAGACTCCTATAATTCACCCCTCCACTTT

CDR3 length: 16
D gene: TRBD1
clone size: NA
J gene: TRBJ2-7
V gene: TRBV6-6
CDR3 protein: CASSYSMGTGVDEQYF
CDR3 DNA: TGTGCCAGCAGTTACTCGATGGGGACAGGGGTCGACGAGCAGTACTTC

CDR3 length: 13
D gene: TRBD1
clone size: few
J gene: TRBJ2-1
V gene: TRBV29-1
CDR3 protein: CSSRATGADEQFF
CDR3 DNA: TGCAGCTCGCGGGCGACAGGGGCCGATGAGCAGTTCTTC

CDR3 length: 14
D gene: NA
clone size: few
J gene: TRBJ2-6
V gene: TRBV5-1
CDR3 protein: CASSLNPGANVLTF
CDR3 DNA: TGCGCCAGCAGCTTGAACCCTGGGGCCAACGTCCTGACTTTC

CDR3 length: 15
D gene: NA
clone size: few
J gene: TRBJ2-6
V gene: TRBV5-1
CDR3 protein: CASSGPSSGANVLTF
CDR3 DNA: TGCGCCAGCAGCGGTCCGAGTTCTGGGGCCAACGTCCTGACTTTC

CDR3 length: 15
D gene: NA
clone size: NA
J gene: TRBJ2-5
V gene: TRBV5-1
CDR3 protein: CASSLTGIGQETQYF
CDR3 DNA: TGCGCCAGCAGCTTGACAGGGATCGGCCAAGAGACCCAGTACTTC

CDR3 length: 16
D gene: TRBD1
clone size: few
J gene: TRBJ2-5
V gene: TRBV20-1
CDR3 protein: CSARDGYRGIQETQYF
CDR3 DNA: TGCAGTGCTAGAGATGGGTACAGGGGGATCCAAGAGACCCAGTACTTC

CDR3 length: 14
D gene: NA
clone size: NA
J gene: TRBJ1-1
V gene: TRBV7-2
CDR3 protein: CASSRAAGDTEAFF
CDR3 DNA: TGTGCCAGCAGCCGTGCGGCCGGAGACACTGAAGCTTTCTTT

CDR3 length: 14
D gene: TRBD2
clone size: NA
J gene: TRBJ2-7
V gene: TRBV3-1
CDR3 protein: CASRQGTSRREQYF
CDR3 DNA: TGTGCCAGCAGACAAGGGACTAGCCGAAGGGAGCAGTACTTC

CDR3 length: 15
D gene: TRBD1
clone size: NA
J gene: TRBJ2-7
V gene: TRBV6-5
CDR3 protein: CASRPPTGQGSAEYF
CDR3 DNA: TGTGCCAGCAGACCCCCAACGGGACAGGGTTCTGCGGAGTACTTC

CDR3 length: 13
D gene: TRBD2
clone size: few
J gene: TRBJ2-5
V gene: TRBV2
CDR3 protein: CASGTSEQETQYF
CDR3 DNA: TGTGCCAGTGGAACTAGCGAACAAGAGACCCAGTACTTC

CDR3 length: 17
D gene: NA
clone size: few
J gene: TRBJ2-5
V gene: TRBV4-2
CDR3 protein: CASSQDRGGGLQETQYF
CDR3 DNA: TGTGCCAGCAGCCAAGATCGGGGAGGGGGACTACAAGAGACCCAGTACTTC

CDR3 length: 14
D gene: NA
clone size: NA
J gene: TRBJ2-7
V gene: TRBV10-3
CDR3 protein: CAISGLSGSYEQYF
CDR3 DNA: TGTGCCATCAGCGGCCTATCGGGCTCCTACGAGCAGTACTTC

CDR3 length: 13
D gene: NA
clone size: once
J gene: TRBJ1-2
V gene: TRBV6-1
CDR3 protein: CASSENGIYGYTF
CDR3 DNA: TGTGCCAGCAGTGAGAACGGGATATATGGCTACACCTTC

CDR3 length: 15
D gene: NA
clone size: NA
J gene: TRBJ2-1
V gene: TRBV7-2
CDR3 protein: CASSEQGPFYNEQFF
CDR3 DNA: TGTGCCAGCAGCGAGCAGGGCCCCTTCTACAATGAGCAGTTCTTC

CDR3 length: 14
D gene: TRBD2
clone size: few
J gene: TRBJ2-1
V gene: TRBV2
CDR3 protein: CASTGLAVGNEQFF
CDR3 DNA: TGTGCCAGCACCGGACTAGCGGTTGGGAATGAGCAGTTCTTC

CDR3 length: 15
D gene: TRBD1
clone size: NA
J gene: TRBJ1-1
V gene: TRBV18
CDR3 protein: CASSPRDRGQGMAFF
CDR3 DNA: TGTGCCAGCTCACCCAGGGACAGGGGGCAGGGAATGGCTTTCTTT

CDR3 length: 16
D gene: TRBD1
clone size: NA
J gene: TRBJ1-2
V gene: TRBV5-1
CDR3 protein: CASSFSLQGVLDGYTF
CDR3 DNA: TGCGCCAGCAGCTTTTCTCTACAGGGGGTATTGGATGGCTACACCTTC

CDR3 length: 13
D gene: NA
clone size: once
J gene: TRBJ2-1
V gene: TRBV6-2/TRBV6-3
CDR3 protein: CATRSFTSNEQFF
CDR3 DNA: TGTGCCACCCGGTCTTTTACCTCCAATGAGCAGTTCTTC

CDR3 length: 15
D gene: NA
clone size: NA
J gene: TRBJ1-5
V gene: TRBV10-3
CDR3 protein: CAIGRDGDSNQPQHF
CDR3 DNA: TGTGCCATCGGCAGGGACGGCGATAGCAATCAGCCCCAGCATTTT

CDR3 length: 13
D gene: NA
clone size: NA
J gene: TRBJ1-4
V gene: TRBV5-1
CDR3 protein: CASTFGRNEKLFF
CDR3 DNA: TGCGCCAGCACTTTCGGGCGAAATGAAAAACTGTTTTTT

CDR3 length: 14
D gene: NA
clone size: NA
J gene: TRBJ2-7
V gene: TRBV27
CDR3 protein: CASSLRLLSYEQYF
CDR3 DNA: TGTGCCAGCAGTTTAAGACTTCTTTCCTACGAGCAGTACTTC